One sample yielded the 13 T cell receptor beta chains listed below, sequenced in a study of T cell responses to AZD1222 COVID-19 vaccine. Produced via immunoSEQ multiplex PCR; TCRdb's table is partial and in-frame only. The table lists about 89,000 clones, approximately 91% of them singletons. The sample in question was peripheral blood, obtained 28 days after the second AZD1222 dose. All receptors come from an adult who received the AZD1222 COVID-19 vaccine.

This CDR3 is CASSEAGPASEKLFF. CDR3 coding DNA: TGTGCCAGCAGTGAAGCTGGACCCGCTAGCGAAAAACTGTTTTTT. The chain uses TRBV6-1 and TRBJ1-4; D remains ambiguous. The CDR3 has 15 residues. Germline values: CDR1 MNHNS, CDR2 SASEGT. The V gene lost 0 bases and the J gene lost 8 bases, with 13 bases spanning the gap.

The V and J genes are TRBV5-1 and TRBJ1-2; no firm D call. The CDR3 is 11 residues long. The V gene lost 0 bases and the J gene lost 7 bases, with 4 bases spanning the gap. Germline values: CDR1 SGHRS, CDR2 YFSETQ. CDR3 DNA sequence: TGCGCCAGCAGCTTGGCCGGTGGCTACACCTTC. Protein product: CASSLAGGYTF.

The chain carries TRBV11-3 and TRBJ1-5; D remains unclear. Trimming took off 4 bases at V and 3 bases at J, with 7 bases between the two ends. The CDR3 loop spans 13 amino acids. Germline assignment: CDR1 SGHNT and CDR2 YENEEA. CDR3: CASSWEFNQPQHF. The CDR3 DNA reads as TGTGCCAGCAGCTGGGAGTTCAATCAGCCCCAGCATTTT.

This clone was detected only once. This chain links TRBV29-1 with TRBJ1-2, with D unclear. V was clipped by 5 bases and J by 3 bases, with 10 bases between them. In germline, CDR1 is SQVTM, CDR2 ANQGSEA. CDR3 length equals 12 residues. The CDR3 sequence is CSVISLDYGYTF. The CDR3 bases are TGCAGCGTTATAAGTTTGGACTATGGCTACACCTTC. The whole variable domain, remainder taken from reference TRBV29-1 and TRBJ1-2, is SAVISQKPSRDICQRGTSLTIQCQVDSQVTMMFWYRQQPGQSLTLIATANQGSEATYESGFVIDKFPISRPNLTFSTLTVSNMSPEDSSIYLCSVISLDYGYTFGSGTRLTVV.

The V and J genes are TRBV7-3 and TRBJ1-2; 10 bases map to TRBD1. In germline, CDR1 is SGHTA, CDR2 FQGTGA. Trimming removed 5 bases from V and 7 bases from J; junction bases left unmatched: 4. The CDR3 loop spans 13 amino acids. CDR3 DNA sequence: TGTGCCAGCAGCCCCGGACAGGGGGGTGGCTACACCTTC. It encodes CASSPGQGGGYTF. The variable domain in full, with the rest retrieved from reference TRBV7-3 and TRBJ1-2, is GAGVSQTPSNKVTEKGKYVELRCDPISGHTALYWYRQSLGQGPEFLIYFQGTGAADDSGLPNDRFFAVRPEGSVSTLKIQRTERGDSAVYLCASSPGQGGGYTFGSGTRLTVV.

The chain has TRBV7-3 and TRBJ1-1, with TRBD1 identical over 10 bases. Germline loops: CDR1 SGHTA, CDR2 FQGTGA. Trimming removed 4 bases from V and 5 bases from J; junction bases left unmatched: 4. The CDR3 extends over 14 amino acids. CDR3 amino acids: CASSYGQGDTEAFF. CDR3 coding DNA: TGTGCCAGCAGCTATGGACAGGGGGATACTGAAGCTTTCTTT.

The rearrangement joins TRBV7-2 to TRBJ2-4; perhaps TRBD1 as D (6 bases). Germline loops: CDR1 SGHTA, CDR2 FQGNSA. The CDR3 totals 15 residues. The V and J ends lost 3 bases and 3 bases respectively, with 12 bases between them. In DNA, the CDR3 is TGTGCCAGCAGCTTCCTCGGACAGTTCAAAAACATTCAGTACTTC. Its translation is CASSFLGQFKNIQYF. Supplemented by reference TRBV7-2 and TRBJ2-4, the full variable domain reads GAGVSQSPSNKVTEKGKDVELRCDPISGHTALYWYRQSLGQGLEFLIYFQGNSAPDKSGLPSDRFSAERTGGSVSTLTIQRTQQEDSAVYLCASSFLGQFKNIQYFGAGTRLSVL.

The V call is TRBV10-2, the J call TRBJ2-1; possible D gene TRBD1, 5 bases. The CDR3 is 16 residues long. V was clipped by 7 bases and J by 0 bases, with 16 bases between them. Germline lookup yields CDR1 WSHSY and CDR2 SAAADI. The chain's CDR3 is CASKGNSGSSYNEQFF. For the CDR3, the DNA is TGCGCCAGCAAGGGGAATTCAGGAAGCTCCTACAATGAGCAGTTCTTC.

This chain joins TRBV5-6 and TRBJ1-2; D unclear. Germline V lookup: CDR1 SGHDT, CDR2 YYEEEE. This CDR3 is built from 16 residues. V was clipped by 0 bases and J by 4 bases, with 16 bases between them. The CDR3, as DNA: TGTGCCAGCAGCTTGGCCAGGCGGGTCGAGGGCTATGGCTACACCTTC. Amino acids: CASSLARRVEGYGYTF.

The chain links TRBV4-2 to TRBJ2-7; D gene uncertain. CDR3 length: 15 residues. CDR1 and CDR2 (germline): LGHNA, YNFKEQ. V lost 1 base and J 4 bases, leaving 14 bases between the germline ends. In nucleotides, the CDR3 is TGTGCCAGCAGCCAAGGGTTGGCGGATTTGTACGAGCAGTACTTC. Translated, it gives CASSQGLADLYEQYF.

The chain recombines TRBV7-6 with TRBJ2-4; 12 bases are a match to TRBD2. This CDR3 spans 15 amino acids. The germline CDR1 and CDR2 sequences are SGHVS and FNYEAQ. The V and J ends lost 5 bases and 9 bases, in that order; junction bases with no gene match: 8. The CDR3 is CASSPSGGARFIQYF. DNA for the CDR3: TGTGCCAGCAGCCCTAGCGGGGGGGCCAGGTTCATTCAGTACTTC.

The chain combines TRBV10-3 with TRBJ1-5, with 7 bases fitting TRBD1. CDR3 length: 14 residues. V lost 6 bases, J lost 9 bases, and 11 bases stayed unmatched. Germline assignment: CDR1 ENHRY and CDR2 SYGVKD. CDR3 sequence reads: CAIRGDSRVSPQHF. CDR3 coding DNA: TGTGCCATCAGAGGGGACAGTCGGGTTTCGCCCCAGCATTTT.

This rearrangement joins TRBV5-4 to TRBJ1-1; perhaps TRBD1 as D (6 bases). The CDR3 loop spans 15 amino acids. The V and J ends lost 1 base and 0 bases respectively, with 10 bases between them. Germline CDR1 reads SGHNT; CDR2 reads YYREEE (reference sequence). CDR3 bases: TGTGCCAGCAGCTTGTGGGGGGCATTGAACACTGAAGCTTTCTTT. Translating it yields CASSLWGALNTEAFF. The entire variable domain, with the rest obtained from reference TRBV5-4 and TRBJ1-1, is as follows: ETGVTQSPTHLIKTRGQQVTLRCSSQSGHNTVSWYQQALGQGPQFIFQYYREEENGRGNFPPRFSGLQFPNYSSELNVNALELDDSALYLCASSLWGALNTEAFFGQGTRLTVV.